The present entry profiles one T cell receptor beta chain with its context. Reverse transcription of extracted RNA yielded cDNA, which provided the sequencing template. Clones were read by immunoSEQ multiplex PCR, and TCRdb kept only the in-frame ones, dropping some. The sample lists 120,000 or so clones; approximately 58% were seen once. The source of the sample is a study of CD8+ T cells in alopecia areata. Across the whole study: The duration of tofacitinib was 6 to 18 months, with 6 months off drug afterward.

Germline V CDR1 and CDR2: MNHEY, SMNVEV (reference sequence). The CDR3 runs 15 residues. Trimming removed 5 bases from V and 12 bases from J; junction bases left unmatched: 18. This specimen was CD4+ T cells sorted from blood, taken at week 0. The clonotype comes from a human donor with alopecia areata. The V call is TRBV27, the J call TRBJ2-7; 8 bases are shared with TRBD1. CDR3 protein: CASSTSRRPGGITYF. CDR3 DNA: TGTGCCAGCAGTACCTCCAGACGCCCAGGGGGCATAACGTACTTC.